This T cell receptor beta chain is drawn from a study of T cells in pancreatic ductal adenocarcinoma listed by TCRdb under 2017. Turning to the overall study: Surgically resected pancreatic ductal adenocarcinoma specimens were analyzed for the quantity, spatial distribution, and characteristics of both suppressive cells and tumor-infiltrating CD8+ T cells, an effort aimed at clarifying the adaptive T-cell response occurring naturally.

The full study reports these points: Blood samples had more total productive templates and 7 to 9-fold more unique clonotypes than tumor samples. Comparisons of clonality between tumor and blood may be biased toward lower diversity because tumors are enriched in CD45RO+ effector T cells rather than naive T cells. T-cell clonality showed no significant difference between tumor and blood, with a mean clonality of about 0.11 in tumors and approximately 0.067 in blood. Since most pancreatic cancer patients present with inoperable disease, the resected cohort was skewed toward the minority of patients who had early-stage disease.

Pancreatic ductal adenocarcinoma patients who had undergone surgery without neoadjuvant therapy were selected. Peripheral blood was collected in heparin tubes, from which PBMCs were isolated by histopaque density gradient and cryopreserved in approximately 10% DMSO. Using the DNeasy Blood and Tissue Kit along with Proteinase K and RNase treatment, genomic DNA was extracted from 6 or 7 PBMC specimens and under ten flash-frozen tumor specimens. CDR1 and CDR2 were assigned from the germline V gene as MGHRA and YSYEKL. The CDR3 measures 15 amino acids from cysteine to phenylalanine. CDR3 DNA is the only sequence kept; it has 45 bases, read in frame from the first base. V is cut by 4 bases and J by 14 bases, and the space between the germline ends is 23 bases. As to this clone: Its antigen is unknown. Qualities for individual bases were not recorded, and no much larger clone is one base off.

TCR beta CDR3 regions were amplified from genomic DNA using the immunoSEQ hsTCRB kit. High-throughput TRB CDR3 sequencing was performed on an Illumina HiSeq system. Per the source publication's procedure: The immunoSEQ software was used to analyze the sequencing reads, and any nonproductive sequences containing premature stops or frame-shifts were left out. Clonality of the repertoire was calculated as one minus Shannon entropy normalized by log2 of the number of unique productive sequences. TCRdb's version of the immuneACCESS table is confined to in-frame rearrangements and falls short of the full clone set. An unresolved V gene accounts for under half of the shortfall where checked; the remainder is of unknown origin. Clonal size and the V and J genes are those of that table, whereas D and trimming came from the DNA. The sample table lists roughly 100,000 clones, roughly 96% of them with a count of one. The ten largest account for around 3.2% of the sample.

The chain is made from TRBV4-1 and TRBJ1-4; possibly the D gene is TRBD1, per 5 matching bases. The source is a human donor with pancreatic ductal adenocarcinoma. Source material: PBMCs. The CDR3 reads as follows: CASSPAGRELVRLFF. In nucleotides, the sequence is TGCGCCAGCAGCCCGGCGGGACGGGAGCTCGTCCGGCTGTTTTTT.